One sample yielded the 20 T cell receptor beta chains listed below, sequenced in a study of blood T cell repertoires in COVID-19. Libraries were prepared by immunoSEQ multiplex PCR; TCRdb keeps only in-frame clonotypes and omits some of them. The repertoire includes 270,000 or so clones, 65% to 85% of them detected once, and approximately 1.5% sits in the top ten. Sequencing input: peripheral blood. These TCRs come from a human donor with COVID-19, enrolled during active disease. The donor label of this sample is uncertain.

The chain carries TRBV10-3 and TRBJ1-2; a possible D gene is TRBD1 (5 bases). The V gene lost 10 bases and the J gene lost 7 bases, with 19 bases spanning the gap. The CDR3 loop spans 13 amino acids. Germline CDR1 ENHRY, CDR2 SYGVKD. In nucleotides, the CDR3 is TGTGCCACGTGGCAGCAGGGAGGTGGTGGCTACACCTTC. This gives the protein CATWQQGGGGYTF.

Here the CDR3 DNA reads TGTGCCAGCAGTACTGGACAGAGGAACACTGAAGCTTTCTTT. Amino acid sequence: CASSTGQRNTEAFF. The gene calls are TRBV28 and TRBJ1-1, with a weak D call TRBD1 (6 bases). This CDR3 is built from 14 residues. The germline CDR1 and CDR2 sequences are MDHEN and SYDVKM. V shed 5 bases and J shed 1 base, with 11 bases lying between them.

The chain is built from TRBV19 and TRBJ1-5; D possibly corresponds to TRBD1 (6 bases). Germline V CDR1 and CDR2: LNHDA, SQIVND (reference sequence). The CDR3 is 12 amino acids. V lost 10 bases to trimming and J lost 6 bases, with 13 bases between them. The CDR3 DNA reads TGTGCCACCCAGGGGACGGGTCAGCCCCAGCATTTT. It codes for CATQGTGQPQHF.

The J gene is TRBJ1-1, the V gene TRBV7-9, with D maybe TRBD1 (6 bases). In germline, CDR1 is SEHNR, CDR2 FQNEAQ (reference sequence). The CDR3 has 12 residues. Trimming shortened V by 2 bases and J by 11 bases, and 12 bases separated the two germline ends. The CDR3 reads CASSLQGRGAFF. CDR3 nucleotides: TGTGCCAGCAGCTTACAGGGGCGAGGGGCTTTCTTT.

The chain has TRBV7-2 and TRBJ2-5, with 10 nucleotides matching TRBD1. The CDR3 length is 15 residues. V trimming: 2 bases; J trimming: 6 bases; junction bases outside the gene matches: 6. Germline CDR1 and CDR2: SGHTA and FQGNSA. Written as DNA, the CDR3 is TGTGCCAGCAGCTTAAGCGGGACAGGGGAGCAGACCCAGTACTTC. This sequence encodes CASSLSGTGEQTQYF.

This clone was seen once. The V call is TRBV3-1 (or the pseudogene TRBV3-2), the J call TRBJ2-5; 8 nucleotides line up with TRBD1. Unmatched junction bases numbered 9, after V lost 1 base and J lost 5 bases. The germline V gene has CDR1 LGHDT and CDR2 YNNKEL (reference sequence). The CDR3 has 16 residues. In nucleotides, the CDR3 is TGTGCCAGCAGCCAAGGGGGACAGGTCCGATTTGAGACCCAGTACTTC. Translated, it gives CASSQGGQVRFETQYF.

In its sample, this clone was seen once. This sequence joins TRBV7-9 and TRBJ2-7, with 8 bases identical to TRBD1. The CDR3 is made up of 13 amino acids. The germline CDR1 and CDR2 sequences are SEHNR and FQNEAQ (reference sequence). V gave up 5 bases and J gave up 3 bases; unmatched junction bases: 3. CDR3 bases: TGTGCCAGCAGCCCAGACAGGGGCTACGAGCAGTACTTC. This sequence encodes CASSPDRGYEQYF.

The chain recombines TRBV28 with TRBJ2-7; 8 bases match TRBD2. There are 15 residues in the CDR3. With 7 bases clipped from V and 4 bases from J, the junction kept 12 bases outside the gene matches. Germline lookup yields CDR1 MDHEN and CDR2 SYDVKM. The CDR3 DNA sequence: TGTGCCAGCACCATACCGGGAGGGGGTGGTTACGAGCAGTACTTC. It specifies CASTIPGGGGYEQYF.

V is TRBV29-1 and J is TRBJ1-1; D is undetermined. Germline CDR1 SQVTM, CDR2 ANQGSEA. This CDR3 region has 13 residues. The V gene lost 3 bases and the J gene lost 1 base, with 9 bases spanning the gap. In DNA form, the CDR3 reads TGCAGCGTTGAGGAGGGCCGGAACACTGAAGCTTTCTTT. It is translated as CSVEEGRNTEAFF.

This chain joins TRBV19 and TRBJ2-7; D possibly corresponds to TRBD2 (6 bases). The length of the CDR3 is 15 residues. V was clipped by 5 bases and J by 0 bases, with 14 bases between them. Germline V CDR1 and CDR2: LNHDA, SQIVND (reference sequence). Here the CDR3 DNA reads TGTGCCAGTAGTGGCCGAGGCGGGGCCTCCTACGAGCAGTACTTC. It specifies CASSGRGGASYEQYF.

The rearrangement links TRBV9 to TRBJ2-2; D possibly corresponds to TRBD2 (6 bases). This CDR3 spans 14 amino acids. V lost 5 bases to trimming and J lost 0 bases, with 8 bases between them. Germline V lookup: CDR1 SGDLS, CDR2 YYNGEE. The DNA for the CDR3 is TGTGCCAGCAGACCTAGCGCGAACACCGGGGAGCTGTTTTTT. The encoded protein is CASRPSANTGELFF.

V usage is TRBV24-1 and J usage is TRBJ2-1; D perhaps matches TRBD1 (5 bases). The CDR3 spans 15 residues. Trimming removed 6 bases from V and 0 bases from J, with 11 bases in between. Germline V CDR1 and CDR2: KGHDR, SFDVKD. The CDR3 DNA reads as TGTGCCACCAGTAAACAGGCGAGCTCCTACAATGAGCAGTTCTTC. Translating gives CATSKQASSYNEQFF.

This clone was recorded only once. CDR3 DNA sequence: TGTGCCTCCGGACAGAACCAGTATGGCTACACCTTC. The encoded protein is CASGQNQYGYTF. The chain combines TRBV7-9 with TRBJ1-2; perhaps TRBD1 as D (6 bases). Looked up from germline, CDR1 is SEHNR and CDR2 is FQNEAQ (reference sequence). V shed 11 bases and J shed 5 bases, with 15 bases lying between them. The CDR3 loop spans 12 amino acids.

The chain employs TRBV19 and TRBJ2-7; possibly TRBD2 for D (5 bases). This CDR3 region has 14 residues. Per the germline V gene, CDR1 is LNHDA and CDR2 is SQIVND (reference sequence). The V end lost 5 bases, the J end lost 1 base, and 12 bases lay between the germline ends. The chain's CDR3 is CASSSRTSSYEQYF. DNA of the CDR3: TGTGCCAGTAGTTCAAGGACTTCTTCCTACGAGCAGTACTTC.

CDR3 in DNA: TGTGCCAGCAGTCTCTTGGGGCTTGGCAGTTTACAAGGTCAGCCCCAGCATTTT. Translated, it gives CASSLLGLGSLQGQPQHF. The chain joins TRBV28 to TRBJ1-5, with D possibly being TRBD1 (5 bases). V lost 5 bases and J lost 6, with 26 bases in between. Germline V gene data show CDR1 as MDHEN and CDR2 as SYDVKM. This CDR3 is built from 18 residues.

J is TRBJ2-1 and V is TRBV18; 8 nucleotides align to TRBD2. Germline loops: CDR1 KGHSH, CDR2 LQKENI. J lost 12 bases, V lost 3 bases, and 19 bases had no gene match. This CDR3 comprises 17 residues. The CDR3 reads CASSPSGYPGLGDGQFF. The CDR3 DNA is TGTGCCAGCTCACCGTCTGGGTACCCGGGACTAGGAGACGGGCAGTTCTTC.

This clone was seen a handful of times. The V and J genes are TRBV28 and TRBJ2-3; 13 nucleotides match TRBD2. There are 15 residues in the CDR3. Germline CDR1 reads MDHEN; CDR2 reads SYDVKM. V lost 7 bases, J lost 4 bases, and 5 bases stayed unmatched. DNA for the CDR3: TGTGCCAGCACGCTGACTAGCGGGAGGTCAGATACGCAGTATTTT. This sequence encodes CASTLTSGRSDTQYF.

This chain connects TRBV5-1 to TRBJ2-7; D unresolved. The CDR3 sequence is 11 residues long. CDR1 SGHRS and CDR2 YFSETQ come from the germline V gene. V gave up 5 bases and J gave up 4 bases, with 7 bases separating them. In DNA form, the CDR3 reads TGCGCCAGCAGGGGCGAGTACGAGCAGTACTTC. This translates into CASRGEYEQYF.

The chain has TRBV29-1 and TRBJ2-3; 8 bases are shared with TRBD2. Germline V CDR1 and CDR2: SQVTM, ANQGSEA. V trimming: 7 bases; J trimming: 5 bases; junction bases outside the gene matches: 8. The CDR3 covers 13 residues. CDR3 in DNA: TGCAGCGCCAAGCGGGAGAGAGTAGATACGCAGTATTTT. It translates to CSAKRERVDTQYF.

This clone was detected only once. This CDR3 reads CAWGLGGGQYGYTF. DNA of the CDR3: TGTGCCTGGGGCCTTGGGGGGGGCCAGTATGGCTACACCTTC. This rearrangement joins TRBV30 to TRBJ1-2; perhaps TRBD1 as D (6 bases). Trimming removed 5 bases from V and 5 bases from J, with 18 bases in between. The V gene's germline CDR1 is GTSNPN and CDR2 SVGIG (reference sequence). The CDR3 has 14 residues.